These 11 T cell receptor beta chains came from one sample sequenced in a study of shared clonotypes between healthy human individuals. The assay was immunoSEQ multiplex PCR, and TCRdb's table has in-frame clones only and misses some. The sample includes about 730,000 clones, around 70% of them seen just once. The sample taken for sequencing was memory CD4+ T cells sorted from blood. Subset specified: CD45RA-negative fraction. The receptors were gathered from a woman aged 25 to 39 in good health.

The V and J genes are TRBV5-4 and TRBJ2-7; no clear D gene. There are 12 residues in the CDR3. CDR1 is SGHNT, CDR2 YYREEE, per germline (reference sequence). V lost 0 bases, J lost 6 bases, and 7 bases lay in between. For the CDR3, the DNA is TGTGCCAGCAGCTTGGTGTTAGGCGAGCAGTACTTC. Translating it yields CASSLVLGEQYF.

This chain uses TRBV6-1 with TRBJ1-2; D unclear. Trimming stripped 11 bases from V and 6 bases from J, with 19 bases between. CDR1 is MNHNS, CDR2 SASEGT, per germline. This CDR3 has 13 residues. CDR3 nucleotide sequence: TGTGCCGGCTCAATGCGGCCCGGCGATGGCTACACCTTC. It yields the protein CAGSMRPGDGYTF.

This clone was seen a handful of times. This rearrangement joins TRBV7-8 to TRBJ2-3; 11 bases line up with TRBD2. Germline V CDR1 and CDR2: SGHVS, FQNEAQ. The CDR3 runs 18 residues. V was pared by 2 bases and J by 6 bases, with 13 bases of the junction left unmatched. CDR3 sequence (DNA): TGTGCCAGCAGCTTAAAGACGACTAGCGGGACCGGTAGCGATACGCAGTATTTT. It yields the protein CASSLKTTSGTGSDTQYF.

The chain couples TRBV6-5 to TRBJ2-1; 8 bases map to TRBD2. The CDR3 extends over 11 amino acids. The ends lost 6 bases at V and 12 bases at J; junction bases unmatched: 4. Germline V gene sequence: CDR1 MNHEY, CDR2 SVGAGI. DNA of the CDR3: TGTGCCAGCAGCCGGGGGGGCGGGCAGTTCTTC. Amino acids: CASSRGGGQFF.

The chain joins TRBV7-9 to TRBJ2-1; no reliable D call. Trimming left V 4 bases short and J 9 bases short, with 19 bases between. The CDR3 consists of 15 residues. Germline CDR1 is SEHNR and CDR2 is FQNEAQ (reference sequence). CDR3 loop: CASSSPRLIRVEQFF. Here the CDR3 DNA reads TGTGCCAGCAGCTCCCCCCGCCTGATCCGTGTTGAGCAGTTCTTC.

The chain has TRBV2 and TRBJ1-2, with TRBD1 identical over 7 bases. This CDR3 is built from 14 residues. V lost 5 bases to trimming and J lost 4 bases; unmatched junction nucleotides: 7. In germline, CDR1 is SNHLY, CDR2 FYNNEI. The CDR3 is CASSRDRESYGYTF. The CDR3 DNA is TGTGCCAGCAGTCGAGACAGGGAGAGCTATGGCTACACCTTC.

This chain links TRBV5-6 with TRBJ2-1, with 7 nucleotides matching TRBD2. The CDR3 is 15 residues long. The junction had 2 bases not matched to a gene; V was cut back by 2 bases and J by 0 bases. Germline loops: CDR1 SGHDT, CDR2 YYEEEE. This CDR3 is CASSFRGSSYNEQFF. In DNA form, the CDR3 reads TGTGCCAGCAGCTTTCGCGGGAGCTCCTACAATGAGCAGTTCTTC.

The chain recombines TRBV6-5 with TRBJ1-5; the D is unclear. This CDR3 comprises 15 residues. Per germline, CDR1 MNHEY and CDR2 SVGAGI. Trimming cost V 5 bases and J 2 bases, with 13 bases left between them. The CDR3 loop is CASSKTALGNQPQHF. The CDR3, as DNA: TGTGCCAGCAGTAAGACCGCGCTTGGCAATCAGCCCCAGCATTTT.

The chain combines TRBV29-1 with TRBJ2-7, with 8 bases matching TRBD2. V shed 6 bases, J shed 2 bases, and the junction held 3 bases outside the gene matches. The CDR3 covers 12 residues. The germline V gene has CDR1 SQVTM and CDR2 ANQGSEA. The CDR3 DNA reads TGCAGCGTCGGGAGGGGGGCCTACGAGCAGTACTTC. Residues: CSVGRGAYEQYF.

V and J are TRBV7-3 and TRBJ2-1, with 9 bases aligning to TRBD2. This CDR3 is built from 15 residues. Germline CDR1 reads SGHTA; CDR2 reads FQGTGA. V lost 5 bases and J lost 7; bases outside the gene matches: 9. The CDR3 region has the DNA TGTGCCAGCAGCCCGATAGCGGGAGTAATAAATGAGCAGTTCTTC. It encodes CASSPIAGVINEQFF.

The genes are TRBV6-6 and TRBJ1-4; D might be TRBD1 (6 bases). CDR3 size: 16 residues. The germline CDR1 and CDR2 sequences are MNHNY and SVGAGI (reference sequence). The germline V and J ends were trimmed by 0 bases and 5 bases, with 13 bases remaining between them. This chain's CDR3 is CASSYSAGGTNEKLFF. As DNA, the CDR3 is TGTGCCAGCAGTTACTCAGCCGGGGGCACGAATGAAAAACTGTTTTTT.